These 23 T cell receptor beta chains originate from one sample sequenced in a study of blood T cell repertoires in COVID-19. TCRdb's table, derived via immunoSEQ multiplex PCR, lists solely in-frame clones and lacks some. The sample shows tens of thousands of clones, around 80% of them seen only once. Sequences were obtained from peripheral blood. Source of these receptors: a woman at least 80 years old with acute or convalescent COVID-19.

This clone was counted between two and nine times. This sample also contains other DNA sequences that code for the same CDR3. This chain joins TRBV28 and TRBJ1-5; D is unclear. Deletions cut 4 bases from V and 2 bases from J, with 12 bases between. This CDR3 spans 15 amino acids. The germline gives CDR1 MDHEN, CDR2 SYDVKM. The CDR3 nucleotides read TGTGCCAGCAGTTCCCCACGGGGAGGCAATCAGCCCCAGCATTTT. Encoded protein: CASSSPRGGNQPQHF.

This clone was seen once. This rearrangement joins TRBV2 to TRBJ1-5; D not resolved. The V gene's germline CDR1 is SNHLY and CDR2 FYNNEI. Trimming stripped 7 bases from V and 4 bases from J, with 8 bases between. There are 12 residues in the CDR3. CDR3 residues: CASTRPNQPQHF. CDR3 bases: TGTGCCAGCACCAGGCCTAATCAGCCCCAGCATTTT.

The V and J genes are TRBV4-1 and TRBJ1-2; TRBD1 matches at 11 bases. The CDR3 covers 16 residues. V lost 4 bases to trimming and J lost 4 bases; unmatched junction nucleotides: 8. Germline CDR1 and CDR2: MGHRA and YSYEKL. CDR3 region: CASSLDGQGASYGYTF. The CDR3 coding sequence is TGCGCCAGCAGCCTTGACGGACAGGGGGCCAGCTATGGCTACACCTTC.

The chain is built from TRBV6-5 and TRBJ1-2; possible D gene TRBD1, 5 bases. The V end lost 4 bases, the J end lost 0 bases, and 12 bases lay between the germline ends. Per germline, CDR1 MNHEY and CDR2 SVGAGI. The CDR3 length is 15 residues. CDR3 nucleotides: TGTGCCAGCAGTTTTTATGGGGGGACTAACTATGGCTACACCTTC. This encodes CASSFYGGTNYGYTF.

The V and J genes are TRBV6-6 and TRBJ2-3, with 7 positions matching TRBD1. The J segment lost 4 bases and the V segment lost 6 bases, leaving 7 bases of the junction unmatched. This CDR3 is 14 amino acids long. Germline CDR1 MNHNY, CDR2 SVGAGI (reference sequence). The CDR3: CASSWTGPPDTQYF. The DNA of the CDR3 is TGTGCCAGCAGCTGGACAGGACCCCCAGATACGCAGTATTTT.

This rearrangement joins TRBV5-1 to TRBJ2-1; a possible D gene is TRBD2 (5 bases). V gave up 2 bases and J gave up 7 bases, with 7 bases separating them. CDR3 length: 12 amino acids. The V gene's germline CDR1 is SGHRS and CDR2 YFSETQ. CDR3 residues: CASSLPGNEQFF. CDR3 coding DNA: TGCGCCAGCAGCTTACCGGGAAATGAGCAGTTCTTC.

The J gene is TRBJ2-1, the V gene TRBV7-2, with TRBD2 identical over 11 bases. V dropped 5 bases and J dropped 4; count of bases not matched to a gene: 7. Germline V CDR1 and CDR2: SGHTA, FQGNSA. The CDR3 runs to 16 residues. The CDR3: CASSKWTSGPYNEQFF. The DNA of the CDR3 is TGTGCCAGCAGCAAATGGACTAGCGGGCCTTACAATGAGCAGTTCTTC.

This clone has just one count. V usage is TRBV2 and J usage is TRBJ2-1; 9 bases line up with TRBD2. The germline CDR1 and CDR2 sequences are SNHLY and FYNNEI. The length of the CDR3 is 15 residues. V was pared by 5 bases and J by 2 bases, with 4 bases of the junction left unmatched. The DNA of the CDR3 is TGTGCCAGCAGTATGACTAGCGGTGCCTACAATGAGCAGTTCTTC. It encodes CASSMTSGAYNEQFF.

Note on this clone: One end of the junction varies from germline; a read error may be responsible. The V gene is TRBV7-9, the J gene TRBJ1-1; D is perhaps TRBD1 (5 bases). The germline CDR1 and CDR2 sequences are SEHNR and FQNEAQ (reference sequence). The CDR3 spans 14 residues. The CDR3 DNA reads as TGTGCCAGCAGCCTAGCGGGCAGGGTTGATGAAGCTTTCTTT. As protein: CASSLAGRVDEAFF.

The chain is built from TRBV2 and TRBJ1-2; a possible D gene is TRBD1 (6 bases). V dropped 6 bases and J dropped 8 bases, with 13 bases sitting between them. Germline V CDR1 and CDR2: SNHLY, FYNNEI. CDR3 length: 12 amino acids. CDR3 nucleotide sequence: TGTGCCAGCAGGTCACAGGGCGGGGGCTACACCTTC. Translation: CASRSQGGGYTF.

The count of this clone is one. V and J are TRBV6-5 and TRBJ2-2; TRBD2 matches 7 bases. The CDR3 contains 15 residues. From germline, CDR1 is MNHEY and CDR2 SVGAGI. J lost 0 bases, V lost 2 bases, and 0 bases had no gene match. The CDR3 loop is CASSYLAANTGELFF. In DNA form, the CDR3 reads TGTGCCAGCAGTTACCTAGCGGCGAACACCGGGGAGCTGTTTTTT.

The V gene is TRBV2, the J gene TRBJ2-2; tentatively, D is TRBD2 (6 bases). V lost 6 bases, J lost 1 base, and 12 bases lay in between. Germline CDR1 and CDR2: SNHLY and FYNNEI. CDR3 size: 15 residues. CDR3: CASRNSGLNTGELFF. The DNA of the CDR3 is TGTGCCAGCAGAAACAGCGGGCTGAACACCGGGGAGCTGTTTTTT.

This clone was counted between two and nine times. The J gene is TRBJ2-3, the V gene TRBV11-3; 9 bases are shared with TRBD2. With 4 bases clipped from V and 2 bases from J, the junction kept 10 bases outside the gene matches. The CDR3 totals 17 residues. The germline CDR1 and CDR2 sequences are SGHNT and YENEEA. CDR3 sequence reads: CASSSLPLAGVTDTQYF. CDR3 DNA sequence: TGTGCCAGCAGCTCCCTACCACTAGCGGGCGTCACAGATACGCAGTATTTT.

This sequence joins TRBV9 and TRBJ2-1; D uncertain. Trimming took off 2 bases at V and 0 bases at J, with 12 bases between the two ends. The CDR3 consists of 16 residues. Germline CDR1 reads SGDLS; CDR2 reads YYNGEE. The DNA of the CDR3 is TGTGCCAGCAGCGTCCCAAGCCCGAGCTCCTACAATGAGCAGTTCTTC. Its protein is CASSVPSPSSYNEQFF.

The chain carries TRBV19 and TRBJ2-2, with TRBD2 as a possible D gene (6 bases). From germline, CDR1 is LNHDA and CDR2 SQIVND (reference sequence). V gave up 8 bases and J gave up 3 bases, with 13 bases separating them. The CDR3 spans 14 residues. CDR3 loop: CASGGAVYTGELFF. In nucleotides, the CDR3 is TGTGCCAGTGGCGGGGCAGTCTACACCGGGGAGCTGTTTTTT.

In nucleotides, the CDR3 is TGCGCCAGCAGCTTACCTGGACAGGAGAACACTGAAGCTTTCTTT. It yields the protein CASSLPGQENTEAFF. This chain uses TRBV5-1 with TRBJ1-1, with 7 bases that match TRBD1. This CDR3 is 15 amino acids long. The V gene end was trimmed by 2 bases and the J gene end by 1 base; junction bases not matched to a gene: 5. Germline V gene data show CDR1 as SGHRS and CDR2 as YFSETQ.

The rearrangement links TRBV27 to TRBJ2-5, with 12 bases that match TRBD2. The CDR3 loop spans 18 amino acids. Per the germline V gene, CDR1 is MNHEY and CDR2 is SMNVEV (reference sequence). With V trimmed by 5 bases and J by 1 base, 11 bases remained unmatched. The CDR3 is CASSLRRLAGAVQETQYF. The CDR3 DNA is TGTGCCAGCAGTCTCCGAAGACTAGCGGGGGCAGTCCAAGAGACCCAGTACTTC.

The chain carries TRBV28 and TRBJ1-5; tentatively, D is TRBD1 (5 bases). The germline V and J ends were trimmed by 6 bases and 1 base, with 13 bases remaining between them. The CDR3 has 15 residues. Germline lookup yields CDR1 MDHEN and CDR2 SYDVKM. CDR3 region: CASRTASLSNQPQHF. As DNA, the CDR3 is TGTGCCAGCAGGACAGCCTCTTTAAGCAATCAGCCCCAGCATTTT.

The CDR3 bases are TGTGCCAGCAGCGACGGGACAGGGTATGGCTACACCTTC. Protein: CASSDGTGYGYTF. V and J are TRBV7-8 and TRBJ1-2; 9 positions match TRBD1. This CDR3 contains 13 residues. Germline assignment: CDR1 SGHVS and CDR2 FQNEAQ. With V trimmed by 5 bases and J by 5 bases, 3 bases remained unmatched.

The rearrangement links TRBV20-1 to TRBJ1-2; D perhaps matches TRBD1 (6 bases). CDR3 size: 11 residues. From germline, CDR1 is DFQATT and CDR2 SNEGSKA (reference sequence). Trimming took 0 bases from V and 8 from J, leaving 7 bases between them. The CDR3 loop reads CSARETGGYTF. CDR3 DNA: TGCAGTGCTAGAGAAACAGGGGGCTACACCTTC.

This clone is a singleton in its sample. The CDR3 sequence is CATTPRQGGNSPLHF. CDR3 nucleotide sequence: TGTGCCACCACACCCAGACAGGGCGGTAATTCACCCCTCCACTTT. The V gene is TRBV19, the J gene TRBJ1-6, with TRBD1 matching 7 bases. The trim removed 10 bases at V and 6 bases at J, leaving 12 bases unmatched. The CDR3 is 15 residues long. Germline lookup yields CDR1 LNHDA and CDR2 SQIVND (reference sequence).

The rearrangement uses TRBV6-4 and TRBJ2-7; 7 bases align to TRBD2. This CDR3 is built from 10 residues. V trimming: 8 bases; J trimming: 6 bases; junction bases outside the gene matches: 1. Germline values: CDR1 MRHNA, CDR2 SNTAGT. The CDR3 bases are TGTGCCAGCGGCGGGGGCGAGCAGTACTTC. Amino acid sequence: CASGGGEQYF.

This chain uses TRBV6-5 with TRBJ2-6, with D uncertain. The CDR3 length is 15 residues. Germline V CDR1 and CDR2: MNHEY, SVGAGI. V was cut by 0 bases and J by 4 bases, with 7 bases left in between. The CDR3 DNA reads as TGTGCCAGCAGTTACTCCCAGGCAGGGGCCAACGTCCTGACTTTC. Its translation is CASSYSQAGANVLTF.